This T cell receptor beta chain was profiled in a study of blood T cell repertoires in COVID-19. Study-level background: The United States, Italy and Spain supplied acute and convalescent COVID-19 samples. Sources were T cells, B-cell-depleted T cells, or PBMCs; the material itself was cDNA or gDNA.

The V gene lost 1 base and the J gene lost 0 bases, with 7 bases spanning the gap. Germline CDR1 and CDR2: LGHNA and YSLEER. The CDR3 loop spans 15 amino acids. Original processing notes: Using reference gene primer amplification, nucleated cell counts were estimated. Using immunoSEQ multiplex PCR, the repertoire was profiled, and TCRdb retains in-frame clones only, with some absent. V and J calls plus clone size are reproduced from that table; the DNA served to infer D and trimming. Of 150,000 or so clones detected, about 82% appear once; the ten largest clones hold 7%. The sequence was collected from a man aged 50 to 60 with active or convalescent COVID-19. The sample comprised peripheral blood. The chain has TRBV4-3 and TRBJ2-1; possible D gene TRBD2, 5 bases. CDR3 sequence (DNA): TGCGCCAGCAGCCAAGGAGGGAACTCCTACAATGAGCAGTTCTTC. Its protein product is CASSQGGNSYNEQFF.